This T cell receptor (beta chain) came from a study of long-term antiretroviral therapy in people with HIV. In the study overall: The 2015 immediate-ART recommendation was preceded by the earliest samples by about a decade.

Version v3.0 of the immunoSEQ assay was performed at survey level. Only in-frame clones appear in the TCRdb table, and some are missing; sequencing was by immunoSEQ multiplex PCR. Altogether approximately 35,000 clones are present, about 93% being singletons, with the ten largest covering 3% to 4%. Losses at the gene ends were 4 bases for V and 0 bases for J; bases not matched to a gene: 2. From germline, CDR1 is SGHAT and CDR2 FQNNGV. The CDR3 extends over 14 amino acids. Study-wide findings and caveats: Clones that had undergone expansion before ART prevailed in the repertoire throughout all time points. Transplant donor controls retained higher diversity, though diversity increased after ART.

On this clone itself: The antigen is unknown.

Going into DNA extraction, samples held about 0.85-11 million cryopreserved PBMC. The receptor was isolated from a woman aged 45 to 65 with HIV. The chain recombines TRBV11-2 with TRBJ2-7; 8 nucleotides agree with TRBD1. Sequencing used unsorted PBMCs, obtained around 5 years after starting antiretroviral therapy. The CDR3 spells CASSWGTGSYEQYF. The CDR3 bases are TGTGCCAGCAGCTGGGGGACAGGCTCCTACGAGCAGTACTTC.